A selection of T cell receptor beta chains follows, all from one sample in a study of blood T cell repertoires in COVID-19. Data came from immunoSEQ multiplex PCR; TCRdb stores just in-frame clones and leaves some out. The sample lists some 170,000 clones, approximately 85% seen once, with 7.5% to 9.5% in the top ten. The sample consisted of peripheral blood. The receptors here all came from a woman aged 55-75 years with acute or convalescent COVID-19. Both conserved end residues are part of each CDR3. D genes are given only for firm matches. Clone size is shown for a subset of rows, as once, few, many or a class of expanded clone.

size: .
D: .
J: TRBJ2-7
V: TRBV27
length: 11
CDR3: CASSFRYEQYF
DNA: TGTGCCAGCAGTTTTCGCTACGAGCAGTACTTC

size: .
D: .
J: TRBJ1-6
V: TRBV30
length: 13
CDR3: CAWRQGYNSPLHF
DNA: TGTGCCTGGAGACAGGGATATAATTCACCCCTCCACTTT

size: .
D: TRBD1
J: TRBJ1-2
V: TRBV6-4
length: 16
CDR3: CASSLSPGQPNYGYTF
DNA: TGTGCCAGCAGCCTCTCGCCGGGACAGCCAAACTATGGCTACACCTTC

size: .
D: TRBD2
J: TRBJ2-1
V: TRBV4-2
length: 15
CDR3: CASSQVWTSDNEQFF
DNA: TGTGCCAGCAGCCAAGTTTGGACTAGCGACAATGAGCAGTTCTTC

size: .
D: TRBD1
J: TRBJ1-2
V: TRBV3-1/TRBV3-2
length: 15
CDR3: CASSQGQGAVYGYTF
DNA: TGTGCCAGCAGCCAAGGACAGGGGGCAGTCTATGGCTACACCTTC

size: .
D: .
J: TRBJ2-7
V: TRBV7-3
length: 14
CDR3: CASSATGDSYEQYF
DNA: TGTGCCAGCAGCGCGACAGGAGATTCCTACGAGCAGTACTTC

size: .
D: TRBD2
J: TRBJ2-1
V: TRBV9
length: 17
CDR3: CASSVTGSGVSYNEQFF
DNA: TGTGCCAGCAGCGTAACAGGTAGCGGGGTCTCCTACAATGAGCAGTTCTTC

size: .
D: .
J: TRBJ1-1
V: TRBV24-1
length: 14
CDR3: CATSDSRPVPEAFF
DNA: TGTGCCACCAGTGATTCCCGCCCAGTCCCTGAAGCTTTCTTT

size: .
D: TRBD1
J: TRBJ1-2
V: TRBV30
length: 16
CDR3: CAWTLKGAGLNYGYTF
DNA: TGTGCCTGGACTCTAAAGGGGGCAGGACTAAACTATGGCTACACCTTC

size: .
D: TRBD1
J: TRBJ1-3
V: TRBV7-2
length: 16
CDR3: CASSLHAGTGGNTIYF
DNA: TGTGCCAGCAGCTTACATGCCGGGACAGGAGGAAACACCATATATTTT

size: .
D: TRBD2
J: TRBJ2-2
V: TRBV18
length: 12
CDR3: CGGSSVTGELFF
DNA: TGCGGCGGGAGTAGTGTCACCGGGGAGCTGTTTTTT

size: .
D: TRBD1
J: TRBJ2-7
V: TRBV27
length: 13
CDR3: CASNPRQGGEQYF
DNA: TGTGCCAGCAACCCTAGACAGGGGGGCGAGCAGTACTTC

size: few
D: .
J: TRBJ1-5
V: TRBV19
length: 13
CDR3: CASGGSGAPPQHF
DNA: TGTGCCAGTGGGGGTTCAGGGGCACCGCCCCAGCATTTT

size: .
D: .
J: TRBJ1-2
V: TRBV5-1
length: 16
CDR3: CASSLAGDTTNYGYTF
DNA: TGCGCCAGCAGCTTGGCCGGGGACACTACTAACTATGGCTACACCTTC

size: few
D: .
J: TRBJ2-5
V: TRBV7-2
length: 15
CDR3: CATSMGRGPQETQYF
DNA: TGTGCCACTTCTATGGGCAGGGGCCCACAAGAGACCCAGTACTTC

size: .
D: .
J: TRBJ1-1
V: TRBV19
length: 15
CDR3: CASSISGVGGTEAFF
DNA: TGTGCCAGTAGTATTTCGGGGGTCGGGGGGACTGAAGCTTTCTTT

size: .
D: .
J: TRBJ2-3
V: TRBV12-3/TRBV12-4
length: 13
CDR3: CASSLGAPDTQYF
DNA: TGTGCCAGCAGTTTAGGGGCGCCAGATACGCAGTATTTT

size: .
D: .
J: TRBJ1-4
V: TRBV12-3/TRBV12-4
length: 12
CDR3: CASSLEGLKLFF
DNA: TGTGCCAGCAGTTTGGAGGGGCTAAAACTGTTTTTT

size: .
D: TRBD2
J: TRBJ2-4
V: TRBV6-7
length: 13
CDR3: CARGRLALNIQYF
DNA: TGTGCCAGGGGTAGACTAGCGTTAAACATTCAGTACTTC

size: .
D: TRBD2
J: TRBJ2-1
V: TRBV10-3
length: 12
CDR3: CAIGLGTNEQFF
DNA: TGTGCCATCGGACTAGGTACCAATGAGCAGTTCTTC

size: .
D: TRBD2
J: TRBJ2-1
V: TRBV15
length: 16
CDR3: CATSRGGLAGYNEQFF
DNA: TGTGCCACCAGCAGGGGGGGACTAGCTGGGTACAATGAGCAGTTCTTC

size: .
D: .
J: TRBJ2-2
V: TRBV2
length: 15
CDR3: CATDISFSNTGELFF
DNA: TGTGCCACAGATATTAGCTTCTCAAACACCGGGGAGCTGTTTTTT

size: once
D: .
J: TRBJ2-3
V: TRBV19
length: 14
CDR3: CASSILRGTDTQYF
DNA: TGTGCCAGTAGTATCCTTCGGGGCACAGATACGCAGTATTTT

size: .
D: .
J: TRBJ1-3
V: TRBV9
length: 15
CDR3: CASSVSWTAGNTIYF
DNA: TGTGCCAGCAGCGTTAGCTGGACAGCTGGAAACACCATATATTTT

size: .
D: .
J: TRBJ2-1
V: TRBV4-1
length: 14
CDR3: CASSQDWGDNEQFF
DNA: TGCGCCAGCAGCCAAGATTGGGGGGACAATGAGCAGTTCTTC

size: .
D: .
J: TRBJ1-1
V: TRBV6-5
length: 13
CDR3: CASSKPGGTEAFF
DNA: TGTGCCAGCTCCAAGCCCGGGGGCACTGAAGCTTTCTTT

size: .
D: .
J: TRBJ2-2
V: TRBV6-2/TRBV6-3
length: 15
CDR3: CASSYVRAGTGELFF
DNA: TGTGCCAGCAGTTACGTCAGGGCAGGCACCGGGGAGCTGTTTTTT

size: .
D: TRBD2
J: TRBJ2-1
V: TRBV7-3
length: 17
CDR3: CASSLGLAGTSYNEQFF
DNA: TGTGCCAGCAGCTTGGGACTAGCGGGAACCTCCTACAATGAGCAGTTCTTC

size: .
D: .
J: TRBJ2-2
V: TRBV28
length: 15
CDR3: CASSYREKGAGELFF
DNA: TGTGCCAGCAGTTATCGGGAAAAGGGTGCCGGGGAGCTGTTTTTT

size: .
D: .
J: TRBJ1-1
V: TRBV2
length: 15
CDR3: CASTPTVIANTEAFF
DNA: TGTGCCAGCACCCCGACAGTGATAGCGAACACTGAAGCTTTCTTT

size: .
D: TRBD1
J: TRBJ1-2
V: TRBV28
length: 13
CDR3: CASSLGRGYGYTF
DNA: TGTGCCAGCAGTTTAGGCAGGGGGTATGGCTACACCTTC

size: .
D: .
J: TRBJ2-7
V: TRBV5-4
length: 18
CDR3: CASSLGAYTIGTSYEQYF
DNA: TGTGCCAGCAGCTTGGGTGCGTATACGATCGGGACAAGCTACGAGCAGTACTTC

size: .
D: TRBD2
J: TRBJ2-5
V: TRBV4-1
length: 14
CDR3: CASSSRVAGETQYF
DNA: TGCGCCAGCAGCTCTCGGGTAGCGGGGGAGACCCAGTACTTC

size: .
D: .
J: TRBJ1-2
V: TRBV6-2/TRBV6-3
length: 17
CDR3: CASSYSTTDIVLYGYTF
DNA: TGTGCCAGCAGTTACTCGACAACCGATATAGTCCTCTATGGCTACACCTTC

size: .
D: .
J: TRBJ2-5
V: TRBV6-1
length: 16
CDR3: CASSADSLGVQETQYF
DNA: TGTGCCAGCAGTGCGGACAGCCTTGGGGTCCAAGAGACCCAGTACTTC

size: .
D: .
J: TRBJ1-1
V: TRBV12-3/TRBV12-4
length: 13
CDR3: CASSNLGNTEAFF
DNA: TGTGCCAGCAGTAACCTAGGGAACACTGAAGCTTTCTTT

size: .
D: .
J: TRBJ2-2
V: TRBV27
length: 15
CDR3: CASSLWAGERRELFF
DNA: TGTGCCAGCAGTTTATGGGCAGGGGAGAGGAGGGAGCTGTTTTTT

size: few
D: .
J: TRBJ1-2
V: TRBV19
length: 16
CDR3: CASSLLSGRDTYGYTF
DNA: TGTGCCAGTAGTCTCCTCTCGGGAAGGGACACCTATGGCTACACCTTC

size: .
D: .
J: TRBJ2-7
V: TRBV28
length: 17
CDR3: CASSLPQTRLGSYEQYF
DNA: TGTGCCAGCAGTTTACCCCAGACTAGACTTGGCTCCTACGAGCAGTACTTC

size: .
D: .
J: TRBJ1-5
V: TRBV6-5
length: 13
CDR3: CASQSGGNQPQHF
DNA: TGTGCCTCTCAGAGCGGAGGGAATCAGCCCCAGCATTTT

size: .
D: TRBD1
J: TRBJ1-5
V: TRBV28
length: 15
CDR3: CASSRGQLLHQPQHF
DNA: TGTGCCAGCAGTCGGGGACAGTTATTACATCAGCCCCAGCATTTT

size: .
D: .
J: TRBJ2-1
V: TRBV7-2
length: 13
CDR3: CASSFTGWDEQFF
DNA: TGTGCCAGCAGCTTCACAGGGTGGGATGAGCAGTTCTTC

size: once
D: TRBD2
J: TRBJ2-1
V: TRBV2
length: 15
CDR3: CASSPPGLAGGEQFF
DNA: TGTGCCAGCAGTCCACCCGGACTAGCGGGAGGTGAGCAGTTCTTC

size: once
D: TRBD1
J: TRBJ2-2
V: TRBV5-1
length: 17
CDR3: CASSSFPGTGKAGELFF
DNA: TGCGCCAGCAGTTCTTTTCCGGGGACAGGGAAGGCCGGGGAGCTGTTTTTT

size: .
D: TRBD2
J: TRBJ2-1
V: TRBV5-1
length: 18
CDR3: CASSTGLAGGHFYNEQFF
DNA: TGCGCCAGCAGCACGGGACTAGCGGGAGGGCATTTTTACAATGAGCAGTTCTTC

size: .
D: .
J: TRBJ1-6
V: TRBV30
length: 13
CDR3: CAWSVQDNSPLHF
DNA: TGTGCCTGGAGTGTGCAGGATAATTCACCCCTCCACTTT

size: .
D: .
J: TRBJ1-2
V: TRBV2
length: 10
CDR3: CASTEYGYTF
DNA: TGTGCCAGCACGGAGTATGGCTACACCTTC

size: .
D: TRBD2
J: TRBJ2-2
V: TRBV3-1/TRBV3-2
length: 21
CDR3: CASSQVLGLAGGPPNTGELFF
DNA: TGTGCCAGCAGCCAAGTCCTCGGACTAGCGGGAGGGCCCCCGAACACCGGGGAGCTGTTTTTT

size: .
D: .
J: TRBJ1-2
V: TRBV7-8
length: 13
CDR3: CASSLAGTGGYTF
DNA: TGTGCCAGCAGCTTAGCGGGGACTGGCGGCTACACCTTC

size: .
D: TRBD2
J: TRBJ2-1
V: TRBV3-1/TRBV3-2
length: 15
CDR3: CASSQDLLLAGEQFF
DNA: TGTGCCAGCAGCCAAGATTTACTTCTAGCGGGCGAGCAGTTCTTC

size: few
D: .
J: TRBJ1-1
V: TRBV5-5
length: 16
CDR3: CASSFRPGVRNTEAFF
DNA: TGTGCCAGCAGCTTTCGGCCGGGGGTTCGGAACACTGAAGCTTTCTTT

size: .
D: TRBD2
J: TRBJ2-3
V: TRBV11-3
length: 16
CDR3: CASSLRLAGGKDTQYF
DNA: TGTGCCAGCAGCTTGAGGCTAGCGGGAGGAAAAGATACGCAGTATTTT

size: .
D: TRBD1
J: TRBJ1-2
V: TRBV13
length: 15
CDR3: CASRRKGTGLYGYTF
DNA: TGTGCCAGCAGGCGGAAGGGGACAGGACTCTATGGCTACACCTTC

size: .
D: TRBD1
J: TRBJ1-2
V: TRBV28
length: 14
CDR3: CASKTPGQGDGYTF
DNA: TGTGCCAGCAAAACCCCGGGACAGGGGGATGGCTACACCTTC

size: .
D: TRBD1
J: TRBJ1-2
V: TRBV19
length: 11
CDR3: CASSTGAGYTF
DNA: TGTGCCAGTAGCACAGGGGCTGGCTACACCTTC

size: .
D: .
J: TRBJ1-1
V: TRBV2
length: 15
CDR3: CASKAYGGAPTEAFF
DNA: TGTGCCAGCAAGGCGTATGGGGGCGCTCCCACTGAAGCTTTCTTT

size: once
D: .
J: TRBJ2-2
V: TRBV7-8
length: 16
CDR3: CASSLRGPSNTGELFF
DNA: TGTGCCAGCAGCTTAAGAGGGCCCTCGAACACCGGGGAGCTGTTTTTT

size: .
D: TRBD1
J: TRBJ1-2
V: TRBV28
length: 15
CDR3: CASSFGTVVFYGYTF
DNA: TGTGCCAGCAGTTTCGGGACAGTTGTATTCTATGGCTACACCTTC

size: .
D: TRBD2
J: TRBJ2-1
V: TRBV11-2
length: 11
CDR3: CASSFGTSPFF
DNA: TGTGCCAGCAGCTTTGGGACTAGCCCGTTCTTC

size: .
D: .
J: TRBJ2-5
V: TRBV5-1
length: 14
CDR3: CASSLGYREETQYF
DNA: TGCGCCAGCAGCTTGGGCTACAGAGAAGAGACCCAGTACTTC